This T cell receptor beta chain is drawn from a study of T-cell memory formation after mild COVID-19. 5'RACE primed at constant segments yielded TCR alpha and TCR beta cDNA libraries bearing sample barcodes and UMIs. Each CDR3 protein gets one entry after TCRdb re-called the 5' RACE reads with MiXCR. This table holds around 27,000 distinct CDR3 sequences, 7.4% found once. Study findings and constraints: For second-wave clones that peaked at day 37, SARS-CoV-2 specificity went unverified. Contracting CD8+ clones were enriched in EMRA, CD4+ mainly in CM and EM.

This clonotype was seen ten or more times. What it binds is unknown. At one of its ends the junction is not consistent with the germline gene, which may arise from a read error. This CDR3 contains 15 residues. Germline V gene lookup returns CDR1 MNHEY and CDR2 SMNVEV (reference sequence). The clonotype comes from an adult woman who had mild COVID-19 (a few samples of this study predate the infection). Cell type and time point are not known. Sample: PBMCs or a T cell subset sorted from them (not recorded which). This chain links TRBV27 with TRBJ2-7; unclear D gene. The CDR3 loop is CASSLSVPAFYEQCF. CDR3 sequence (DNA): TGTGCCAGCAGTTTATCTGTACCGGCCTTCTACGAGCAGTGCTTC.